The source of this T cell receptor beta chain is a study of spatial heterogeneity in lung cancer. Looking at the study overall: Detected sequences consistently included more beta-chain ones than alpha-chain ones. Bulk RNA-seq from matched material yielded a T cell module score that correlated strongly with TCR transcript counts in tumor regions.

Findings of the study overall: Within tumors, counts of expanded alpha and beta TCRs tracked tumor mutation counts.

The germline V gene has CDR1 LGHNA and CDR2 YSLEER. The CDR3 length is 17 residues. Trimming took 1 base from V and 0 from J, leaving 10 bases between them. TCRdb analysed the 5' RACE reads with MiXCR anew, one entry per CDR3 protein. The sample contains fewer than 15,000 distinct CDR3 sequences, roughly 5.4% of which appear only once. This clonotype is deemed medium-sized. The antigen is undetermined. Stated time point: sample taken at primary tumor resection. The donors comprised about 69 untreated early-stage non-small cell lung cancer patients. The sequenced material consisted of unsorted whole RNA from tumor, nontumor lung or frozen PBMC.

The sequencing used lung tumor tissue, collected at surgery. The J gene is TRBJ1-6, the V gene TRBV4-3; D is ambiguous. This receptor was taken from a female donor with early-stage non-small cell lung cancer. CDR3 sequence (DNA): TGCGCCAGCAGCCAAGGGGCGGGGAGCTCCTATAATTCACCCCTCCACTTT. It yields the protein CASSQGAGSSYNSPLHF.